These T cell receptor beta chains were read from a single sample in a study of shared T cell receptors in the human thymus. Repertoires were generated with immunoSEQ multiplex PCR, while TCRdb's copy carries only in-frame clones and drops some. Among 630,000 or so clones, over 75% were seen once, and the ten largest hold over 0.008%. The sample was also linked to a second study, of human thymus T cells.

Sequenced material: thymocytes. The receptors here all came from a boy in the first two years of life with a congenital heart defect. Both conserved end residues are part of each CDR3. A D gene is named only where the DNA matches it firmly. The size entry is marked missing in some rows and otherwise reads once, few, many or a size class.

abundance	d_gene	v_gene	j_gene	CDR3nt	CDR3aa
few	NA	TRBV27	TRBJ1-2	TGTGCCAGCAGCGGGGGGAATGGCTACACCTTC	CASSGGNGYTF
NA	NA	TRBV2	TRBJ1-5	TGTGCCAGCGGGGGGGACCAGCCCCAGCATTTT	CASGGDQPQHF
NA	NA	TRBV28	TRBJ2-5	TGTGCCAGCAGTCGGGATGGCCAAGAGACCCAGTACTTC	CASSRDGQETQYF
NA	TRBD2	TRBV29-1	TRBJ2-5	TGCAGCGTTGGGACTAGCGATTTGAGAGAAGAGACCCAGTACTTC	CSVGTSDLREETQYF
few	TRBD2	TRBV11-2	TRBJ2-7	TGTGCCAGCACCAAACTCGAGCTAGCGGGGGACGGTGAGCAGTACTTC	CASTKLELAGDGEQYF
NA	NA	TRBV5-4	TRBJ1-2	TGTGCCAGCAGCCATGGAGACAGTAACTATGGCTACACCTTC	CASSHGDSNYGYTF
NA	NA	TRBV6-1	TRBJ2-1	TGTGCCAGCACTTGCTACAATGAGCAGTTCTTC	CASTCYNEQFF
NA	TRBD1	TRBV6-5	TRBJ2-2	TGTGCCAGCAGTTCCCGGGACAGGGATGACACCGGGGAGCTGTTTTTT	CASSSRDRDDTGELFF
NA	NA	TRBV23-1	TRBJ1-5	TGCGCCAGCAGTCAATCGGGGGGGACTGATCGCAATCAGCCCCAGCATTTT	CASSQSGGTDRNQPQHF
NA	TRBD1	TRBV4-3	TRBJ1-6	TGCGCCAGCAGCCCCGAATCGGGACAGGGAAAGAATAATTCACCCCTCCACTTT	CASSPESGQGKNNSPLHF
NA	TRBD1	TRBV12-5	TRBJ1-1	TGTGCTAGTGGCCTGACAGGGAGGTACACTGAAGCTTTCTTT	CASGLTGRYTEAFF
NA	TRBD1	TRBV6-1	TRBJ1-6	TGTGCCAGCAGTGAAGCGGGACAGGGGACGAACCACGATAATTCACCCCTCCACTTT	CASSEAGQGTNHDNSPLHF
NA	TRBD2	TRBV7-8	TRBJ2-1	TGTGCCAGCACCTTATTGGCGGGGGGTGCTATGAGCTCCTACAATGAGCAGTTCTTC	CASTLLAGGAMSSYNEQFF